The T cell receptor (beta chain) under discussion was sequenced for a study of blood T cell repertoires in COVID-19. Method: immunoSEQ multiplex PCR; TCRdb's copy keeps in-frame clones and lacks some. This table holds some 95,000 clones, 80% found once. This CDR3 contains 13 residues. The V gene's germline CDR1 is KGHDR and CDR2 SFDVKD. The ends were cut back, 3 bases at V and 7 bases at J, with 9 bases in the middle. The rearrangement uses TRBV24-1 and TRBJ2-1; a possible D gene is TRBD2 (5 bases). This sequence was found in a man aged 50 to 59 who had recovered from COVID-19. Material: peripheral blood. The CDR3 loop reads CATSDPRRNEQFF. DNA for the CDR3: TGTGCCACCAGTGATCCCAGGAGGAATGAGCAGTTCTTC.